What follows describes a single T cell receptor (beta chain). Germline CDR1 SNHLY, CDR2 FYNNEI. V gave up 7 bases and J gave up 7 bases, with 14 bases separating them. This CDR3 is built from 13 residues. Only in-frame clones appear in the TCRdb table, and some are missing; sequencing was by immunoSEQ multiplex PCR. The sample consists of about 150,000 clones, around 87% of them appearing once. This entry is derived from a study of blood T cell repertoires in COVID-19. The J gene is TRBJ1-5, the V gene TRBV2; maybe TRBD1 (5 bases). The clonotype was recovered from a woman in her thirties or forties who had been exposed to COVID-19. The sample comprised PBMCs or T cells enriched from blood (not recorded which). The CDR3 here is CASNGGGKQPQHF. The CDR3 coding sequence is TGTGCCAGCAATGGGGGGGGGAAGCAGCCCCAGCATTTT.